These 29 T cell receptor beta chains were all obtained from the same sample, sequenced in a study of OX40 agonist ivuxolimab in advanced cancers. Profiling relied on immunoSEQ multiplex PCR, and the TCRdb table lists in-frame clones only, not all of them. The table includes 5,000 to 6,500 clones, 70% to 80% detected once. Sample: CD4+ or CD8+ T cells sorted from blood, taken in a trial of the OX40 agonist ivuxolimab. These TCRs come from an adult with an advanced solid tumor such as melanoma, head and neck, liver or kidney cancer.

This clone was counted between two and nine times. The chain has TRBV7-6 and TRBJ2-5; D might be TRBD2 (5 bases). Germline V gene sequence: CDR1 SGHVS, CDR2 FNYEAQ. With 5 bases removed from V and 3 bases from J, the gap between germline ends came to 13 bases. CDR3 length equals 14 residues. CDR3: CASSPRPGKETQYF. DNA of the CDR3: TGTGCCAGCAGCCCCAGACCCGGGAAAGAGACCCAGTACTTC.

J is TRBJ1-1 and V is TRBV6-1; 7 bases map to TRBD1. The trim removed 4 bases at V and 3 bases at J, leaving 8 bases unmatched. The germline V gene encodes CDR1 MNHNS and CDR2 SASEGT. CDR3 length: 15 residues. The CDR3 DNA sequence: TGTGCCAGCAGTGGGATTGACAGGGCGGACACTGAAGCTTTCTTT. As protein: CASSGIDRADTEAFF.

The chain couples TRBV9 to TRBJ2-1, with D perhaps matching TRBD2 (5 bases). V was shortened by 0 bases and J by 7 bases, with 11 bases between the two germline ends. This CDR3 is 14 amino acids long. From germline, CDR1 is SGDLS and CDR2 YYNGEE. In nucleotides, the CDR3 is TGTGCCAGCAGCGTAGCTACGAGGGTGAATGAGCAGTTCTTC. This gives the protein CASSVATRVNEQFF.

This clone was seen a few times. This chain links TRBV7-2 with TRBJ1-2, with D perhaps matching TRBD1 (5 bases). Trimming removed 5 bases from V and 4 bases from J, with 11 bases in between. From germline, CDR1 is SGHTA and CDR2 FQGNSA. The CDR3 has 13 amino acids. The CDR3 nucleotides are TGTGCCAGCAGCCCAGGGACGGTCTATGGCTACACCTTC. This encodes CASSPGTVYGYTF.

The genes are TRBV5-1 and TRBJ2-2; the D is unclear. Germline V gives CDR1 SGHRS, CDR2 YFSETQ. V lost 5 bases, J lost 5 bases, and 7 bases lay in between. There are 12 residues in the CDR3. The CDR3 nucleotides are TGCGCCAGCAGAAGTGGGACCGGGGAGCTGTTTTTT. It specifies CASRSGTGELFF.

This clone was counted between two and nine times. The V gene is TRBV19, the J gene TRBJ1-2; the D gene is possibly TRBD1 (5 bases). The germline gives CDR1 LNHDA, CDR2 SQIVND (reference sequence). V lost 0 bases and J lost 8, with 10 bases in between. The CDR3 runs to 13 residues. CDR3 in DNA: TGTGCCAGTAGTATAGAGGAGGGGTTCGGCTACACCTTC. It yields the protein CASSIEEGFGYTF.

The chain recombines TRBV5-4 with TRBJ2-3, with D perhaps being TRBD1 or TRBD2 (5 bases each). Germline V gene data show CDR1 as SGHNT and CDR2 as YYREEE (reference sequence). V was cut by 1 base and J by 3 bases, with 15 bases left in between. The CDR3 is 16 amino acids. As DNA, the CDR3 is TGTGCCAGCAGCTTGTCGGGGCAGTCTGGGACAGATACGCAGTATTTT. Protein sequence: CASSLSGQSGTDTQYF.

This chain uses TRBV2 with TRBJ1-2, with D maybe TRBD1 (5 bases). CDR1 SNHLY and CDR2 FYNNEI come from the germline V gene. The CDR3 is 14 amino acids. Trimming removed 6 bases from V and 8 bases from J, with 19 bases in between. CDR3 sequence (DNA): TGTGCCAGCAGCATGCCCGGTGGGGGAGGCGGCTACACCTTC. Translating gives CASSMPGGGGGYTF.

This chain uses TRBV4-3 with TRBJ2-5; D gene uncertain. Germline-derived CDR1 and CDR2 are LGHNA and YSLEER. V was cut by 0 bases and J by 4 bases, with 15 bases left in between. The CDR3 runs to 16 residues. CDR3 DNA sequence: TGCGCCAGCAGCCAAGATCGTGCTCTGGTTTCAGAGACCCAGTACTTC. Translation: CASSQDRALVSETQYF.

This clone occurred a few times. This chain uses TRBV9 with TRBJ2-7, with 7 positions matching TRBD1. The CDR3 sequence is 15 residues long. Per germline, CDR1 SGDLS and CDR2 YYNGEE. The V gene end was trimmed by 2 bases and the J gene end by 6 bases; junction bases not matched to a gene: 11. For the CDR3, the DNA is TGTGCCAGCAGCGTCTGGGACAGTAAACCTGGCGAGCAGTACTTC. Translating it yields CASSVWDSKPGEQYF.

The genes are TRBV7-9 and TRBJ2-1, with D unresolved. Germline CDR1 SEHNR, CDR2 FQNEAQ (reference sequence). Trimming stripped 1 base from V and 2 bases from J, with 3 bases between. The CDR3 sequence is 13 residues long. CDR3 region: CASSLGPYNEQFF. As DNA, the CDR3 is TGTGCCAGCAGCTTAGGACCCTACAATGAGCAGTTCTTC.

This clone was counted at least ten times. The rearrangement joins TRBV2 to TRBJ1-4, with D maybe TRBD1 (6 bases). This CDR3 region has 12 residues. Per the germline V gene, CDR1 is SNHLY and CDR2 is FYNNEI. Trimming left V 8 bases short and J 8 bases short, with 12 bases between. In nucleotides, the CDR3 is TGTGCCAGCGAGGGGGACCCAGAAAAACTGTTTTTT. Translating gives CASEGDPEKLFF.

V and J are TRBV11-3 and TRBJ2-3; 9 nucleotides match TRBD1. There are 15 residues in the CDR3. V trimming: 4 bases; J trimming: 3 bases; junction bases outside the gene matches: 5. Per germline, CDR1 SGHNT and CDR2 YENEEA. CDR3 in DNA: TGTGCCAGCAGCTCAAGGGACAGGGCAACAGATACGCAGTATTTT. This translates into CASSSRDRATDTQYF.

The J gene is TRBJ2-2, the V gene TRBV28; 8 nucleotides align to TRBD1. Germline CDR1 and CDR2: MDHEN and SYDVKM. The CDR3 totals 17 residues. V was clipped by 4 bases and J by 4 bases; unmatched bases: 11. As DNA, the CDR3 is TGTGCCAGCAGTTCTAACAGACAGGGGATAGGCACCGGGGAGCTGTTTTTT. Translating gives CASSSNRQGIGTGELFF.

The chain couples TRBV28 to TRBJ2-1; possible D gene TRBD2, 6 bases. Trimming took 5 bases from V and 4 from J, leaving 9 bases between them. The CDR3 extends over 13 amino acids. CDR1 is MDHEN, CDR2 SYDVKM, per germline. The CDR3 DNA reads TGTGCCAGCAGTCCCGGGACTTACAATGAGCAGTTCTTC. Its translation is CASSPGTYNEQFF.

The CDR3 protein is CASSPSGVYNQPQHF. As DNA, the CDR3 is TGTGCCAGCAGCCCGTCCGGGGTCTACAATCAGCCCCAGCATTTT. J is TRBJ1-5 and V is TRBV7-9; D remains unclear. This CDR3 contains 15 residues. V lost 5 bases, J lost 3 bases, and 14 bases lay in between. The germline V gene has CDR1 SEHNR and CDR2 FQNEAQ (reference sequence).

J is TRBJ2-1 and V is TRBV4-1; 16 bases are shared with TRBD2. The CDR3 sequence is 17 residues long. V lost 3 bases to trimming and J lost 2 bases; unmatched junction nucleotides: 1. Germline CDR1 MGHRA, CDR2 YSYEKL. CDR3 residues: CASSQGLAGGPYNEQFF. For the CDR3, the DNA is TGCGCCAGCAGCCAGGGACTAGCGGGGGGGCCCTACAATGAGCAGTTCTTC.

This chain connects TRBV7-2 to TRBJ1-4; TRBD1 might be the D (5 bases). Germline values: CDR1 SGHTA, CDR2 FQGNSA. V shed 5 bases and J shed 6 bases, with 10 bases lying between them. The CDR3 totals 13 residues. The chain's CDR3 is CASSGTSYEKLFF. The CDR3 nucleotides are TGTGCCAGCAGCGGGACCTCTTATGAAAAACTGTTTTTT.

J is TRBJ2-1 and V is TRBV6-5; D remains unclear. V lost 3 bases, J lost 10 bases, and 13 bases lay in between. The CDR3 runs to 13 residues. Germline V CDR1 and CDR2: MNHEY, SVGAGI. CDR3 protein: CASSYLGRKEQFF. DNA for the CDR3: TGTGCCAGCAGTTATCTCGGAAGGAAGGAGCAGTTCTTC.

This clone was counted at least ten times. The J gene is TRBJ2-6, the V gene TRBV25-1; no clear D gene. Germline V gene data show CDR1 as MGHDK and CDR2 as SYGVNS. CDR3 length: 14 residues. Trimming took 10 bases from V and 0 from J, leaving 10 bases between them. DNA of the CDR3: TGTGCCAACTACACGACCTCTGGGGCCAACGTCCTGACTTTC. This sequence encodes CANYTTSGANVLTF.

CDR3: CASSLGEGGLYNEQFF. DNA for the CDR3: TGTGCCAGCAGCTTAGGGGAGGGTGGCTTGTACAATGAGCAGTTCTTC. This chain links TRBV7-7 with TRBJ2-1, with 7 nucleotides matching TRBD2. Germline V lookup: CDR1 SSHAT, CDR2 FNYEAQ (reference sequence). V trimming: 1 base; J trimming: 4 bases; junction bases outside the gene matches: 7. The length of the CDR3 is 16 residues.

This clone was seen a few times. The genes are TRBV30 and TRBJ1-5; D not resolved. This CDR3 is built from 13 residues. V lost 2 bases to trimming and J lost 3 bases, with 8 bases between them. Looked up from germline, CDR1 is GTSNPN and CDR2 is SVGIG (reference sequence). The CDR3 reads CAWSSQNNQPQHF. In DNA form, the CDR3 reads TGTGCCTGGAGTAGCCAGAACAATCAGCCCCAGCATTTT.

This clone was counted only a few times. The chain uses TRBV7-2 and TRBJ1-6; no definite D call. The CDR3 consists of 13 residues. From germline, CDR1 is SGHTA and CDR2 FQGNSA. Trimming left V 6 bases short and J 10 bases short, with 13 bases between. The CDR3 is CASSSIEISPLHF. The DNA of the CDR3 is TGTGCCAGCAGTAGTATAGAGATATCACCCCTCCACTTT.

The chain has TRBV6-4 and TRBJ1-1; unclear D gene. The CDR3 runs to 14 residues. Germline CDR1 MRHNA, CDR2 SNTAGT. V was trimmed by 6 bases and J by 8 bases, leaving 19 bases between them. CDR3 loop: CASRGFAWTEEAFF. The CDR3 DNA sequence: TGTGCCAGCAGGGGATTTGCTTGGACGGAGGAAGCTTTCTTT.

The gene calls are TRBV28 and TRBJ1-5; no firm D call. V dropped 6 bases and J dropped 7 bases, with 22 bases sitting between them. The CDR3 has 16 amino acids. Germline V gives CDR1 MDHEN, CDR2 SYDVKM. As DNA, the CDR3 is TGTGCCAGCAGACGACTGGAAGGTTGGCCGTTCCAGCCCCAGCATTTT. Translated, it gives CASRRLEGWPFQPQHF.

This clone has just a few counts. The rearrangement links TRBV7-2 to TRBJ1-2; possibly TRBD1 for D (5 bases). CDR3 length: 17 amino acids. V lost 1 base and J 7 bases, leaving 22 bases between the germline ends. Looked up from germline, CDR1 is SGHTA and CDR2 is FQGNSA. The CDR3 DNA is TGTGCCAGCAGCTTAGATCCGGGGCGGGGGATCTCTATTGGCTACACCTTC. Protein: CASSLDPGRGISIGYTF.

V and J are TRBV5-5 and TRBJ2-7; a possible D gene is TRBD2 (6 bases). In germline, CDR1 is SGHKS, CDR2 YYEKEE (reference sequence). This CDR3 is 13 amino acids long. V was trimmed by 0 bases and J by 3 bases, leaving 7 bases between them. The CDR3 protein is CASSLVGGYEQYF. The CDR3 nucleotides are TGTGCCAGCAGCTTGGTGGGAGGCTACGAGCAGTACTTC.

This chain links TRBV14 with TRBJ1-2; D is uncertain. With 5 bases removed from V and 4 bases from J, the gap between germline ends came to 14 bases. This CDR3 comprises 14 residues. Germline V gives CDR1 SGHDN, CDR2 FVKESK. CDR3 DNA sequence: TGTGCCAGCAGCTATTCAGGTGGCGGCTATGGCTACACCTTC. It yields the protein CASSYSGGGYGYTF.

The chain recombines TRBV6-1 with TRBJ2-3, with TRBD2 matching over 11 bases. This CDR3 is 15 amino acids long. Unmatched junction bases numbered 1, after V lost 1 base and J lost 4 bases. Germline CDR1 and CDR2: MNHNS and SASEGT. CDR3 region: CASSEVAGGPDTQYF. The CDR3 bases are TGTGCCAGCAGTGAAGTAGCGGGGGGGCCAGATACGCAGTATTTT.